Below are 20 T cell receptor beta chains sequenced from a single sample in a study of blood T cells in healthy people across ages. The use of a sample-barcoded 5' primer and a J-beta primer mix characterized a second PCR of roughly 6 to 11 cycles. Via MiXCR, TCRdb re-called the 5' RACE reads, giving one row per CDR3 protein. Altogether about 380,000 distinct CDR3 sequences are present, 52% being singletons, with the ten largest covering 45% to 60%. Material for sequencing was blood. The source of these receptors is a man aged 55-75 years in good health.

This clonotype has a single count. CDR3 DNA sequence: TGTGCCAGCAGCCCCCCCCTGGGCCCCCAAGAGACCCAGTACTTC. This translates into CASSPPLGPQETQYF. The genes are TRBV3-1 and TRBJ2-5; D gene ambiguous. The CDR3 contains 15 residues. Germline V gene sequence: CDR1 LGHDT, CDR2 YNNKEL (reference sequence). Trimming pared 4 bases from V and 1 base from J, leaving 13 bases between.

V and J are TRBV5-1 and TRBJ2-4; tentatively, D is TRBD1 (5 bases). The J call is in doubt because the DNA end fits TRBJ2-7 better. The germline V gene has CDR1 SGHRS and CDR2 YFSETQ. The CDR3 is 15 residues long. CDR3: CASSLGYGQIYEQYF. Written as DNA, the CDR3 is TGCGCCAGCAGCTTGGGATATGGACAAATATACGAGCAGTACTTC.

CDR3 sequence: CASSQDLQSSTDTQYF. DNA for the CDR3: TGTGCCAGCAGCCAAGATCTACAGTCTAGCACAGATACGCAGTATTTT. The V call is TRBV14, the J call TRBJ2-3, with D unresolved. Germline CDR1 and CDR2: SGHDN and FVKESK. V lost 0 bases and J 0 bases, leaving 10 bases between the germline ends. This CDR3 is 16 amino acids long.

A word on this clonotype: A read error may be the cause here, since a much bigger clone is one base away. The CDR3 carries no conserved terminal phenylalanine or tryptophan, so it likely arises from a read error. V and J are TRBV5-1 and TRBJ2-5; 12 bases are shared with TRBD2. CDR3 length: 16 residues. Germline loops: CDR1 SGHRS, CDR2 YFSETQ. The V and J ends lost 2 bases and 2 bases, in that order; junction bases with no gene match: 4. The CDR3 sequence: CASSFRLAGGQETQYL. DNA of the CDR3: TGCGCCAGCAGCTTTCGCCTAGCGGGGGGGCAAGAGACCCAGTACTTA.

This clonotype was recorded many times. CDR3 protein: CSARSPGTSTSYEQYF. As DNA, the CDR3 is TGCAGTGCTAGGAGTCCCGGGACTAGCACTTCCTACGAGCAGTACTTC. V usage is TRBV20-1 and J usage is TRBJ2-7; 9 nucleotides line up with TRBD2. J gave up 1 base and V 3 bases, and 10 bases lay outside the gene matches. The length of the CDR3 is 16 residues. In germline, CDR1 is DFQATT, CDR2 SNEGSKA (reference sequence).

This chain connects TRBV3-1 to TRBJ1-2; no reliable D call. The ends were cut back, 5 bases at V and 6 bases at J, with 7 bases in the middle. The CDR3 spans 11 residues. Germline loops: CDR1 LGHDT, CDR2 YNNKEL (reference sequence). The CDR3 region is CASSTLNGYTF. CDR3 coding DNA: TGTGCCAGCAGCACGTTGAATGGCTACACCTTC.

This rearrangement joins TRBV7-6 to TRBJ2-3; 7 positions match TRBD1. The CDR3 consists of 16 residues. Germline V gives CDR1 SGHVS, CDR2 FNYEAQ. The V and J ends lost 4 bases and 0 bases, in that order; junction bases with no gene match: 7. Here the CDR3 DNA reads TGTGCCAGCAGCTACCGACAGGGATTCAGCACAGATACGCAGTATTTT. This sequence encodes CASSYRQGFSTDTQYF.

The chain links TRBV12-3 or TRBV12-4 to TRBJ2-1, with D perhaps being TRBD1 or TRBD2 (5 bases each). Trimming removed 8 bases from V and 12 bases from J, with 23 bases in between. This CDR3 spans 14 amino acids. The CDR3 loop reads CASGTGTPASMQFF. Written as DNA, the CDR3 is TGTGCCAGCGGGACCGGGACGCCGGCGAGTATGCAGTTCTTC.

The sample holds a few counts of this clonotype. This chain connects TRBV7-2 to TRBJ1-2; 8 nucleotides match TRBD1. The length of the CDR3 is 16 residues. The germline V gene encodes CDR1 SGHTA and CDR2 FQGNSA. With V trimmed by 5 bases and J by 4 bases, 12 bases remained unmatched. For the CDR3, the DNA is TGTGCCAGCAGCCAAGTAGGTGGACAGGGAGGCTATGGCTACACCTTC. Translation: CASSQVGGQGGYGYTF.

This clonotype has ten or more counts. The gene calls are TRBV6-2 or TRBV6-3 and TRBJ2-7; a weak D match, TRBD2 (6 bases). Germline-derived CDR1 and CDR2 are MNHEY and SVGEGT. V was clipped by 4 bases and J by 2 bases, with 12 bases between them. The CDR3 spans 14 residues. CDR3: CASSFVGLPYEQYF. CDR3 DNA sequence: TGTGCCAGCAGTTTCGTGGGACTGCCCTACGAGCAGTACTTC.

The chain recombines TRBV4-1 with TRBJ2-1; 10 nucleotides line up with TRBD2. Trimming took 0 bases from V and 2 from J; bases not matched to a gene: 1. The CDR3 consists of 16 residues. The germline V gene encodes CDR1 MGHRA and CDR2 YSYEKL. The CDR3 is CASSQDLAGAYNEQFF. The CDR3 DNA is TGCGCCAGCAGCCAAGATCTAGCGGGGGCCTACAATGAGCAGTTCTTC.

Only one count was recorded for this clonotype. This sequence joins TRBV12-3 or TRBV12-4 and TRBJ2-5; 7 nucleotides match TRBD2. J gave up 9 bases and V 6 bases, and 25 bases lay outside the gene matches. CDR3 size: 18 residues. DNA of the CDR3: TGTGCCAGCAGGTCCTCCGCGGGGGTCCGGGGCGTCATGGCAGCCCAGTACTTC. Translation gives CASRSSAGVRGVMAAQYF.

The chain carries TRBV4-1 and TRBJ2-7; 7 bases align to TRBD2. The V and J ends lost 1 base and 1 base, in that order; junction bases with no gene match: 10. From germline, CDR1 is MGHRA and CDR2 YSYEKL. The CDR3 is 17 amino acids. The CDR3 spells CASSQVARTRGSYEQYF. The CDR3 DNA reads TGCGCCAGCAGCCAAGTGGCCCGGACTAGAGGGTCCTACGAGCAGTACTTC.

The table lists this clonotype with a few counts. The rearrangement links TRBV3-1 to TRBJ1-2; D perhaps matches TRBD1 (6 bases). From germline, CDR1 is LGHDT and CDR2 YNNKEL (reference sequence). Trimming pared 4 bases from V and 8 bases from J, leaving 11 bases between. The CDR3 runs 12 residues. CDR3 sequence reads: CASSPAGQGYTF. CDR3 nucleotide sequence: TGTGCCAGCAGCCCCGCAGGACAGGGCTACACCTTC.

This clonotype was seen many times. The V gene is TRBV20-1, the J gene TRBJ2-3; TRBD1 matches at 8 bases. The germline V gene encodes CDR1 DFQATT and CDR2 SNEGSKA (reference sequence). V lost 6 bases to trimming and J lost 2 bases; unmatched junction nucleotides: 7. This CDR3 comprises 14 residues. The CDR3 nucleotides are TGCAGTGCCCCCGGACAGGGCCACACAGATACGCAGTATTTT. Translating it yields CSAPGQGHTDTQYF.

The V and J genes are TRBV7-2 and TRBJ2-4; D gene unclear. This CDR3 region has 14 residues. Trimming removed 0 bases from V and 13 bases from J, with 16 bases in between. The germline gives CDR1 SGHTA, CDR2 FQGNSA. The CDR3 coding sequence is TGTGCCAGCAGCTTAGCTCGGAAGTTTATTGAGCAGTACTTC. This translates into CASSLARKFIEQYF.

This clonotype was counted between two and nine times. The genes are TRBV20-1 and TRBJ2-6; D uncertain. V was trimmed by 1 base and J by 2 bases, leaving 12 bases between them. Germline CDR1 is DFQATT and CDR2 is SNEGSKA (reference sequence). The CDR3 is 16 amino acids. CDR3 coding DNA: TGCAGTGCTAGAGGGGGAAGCTCAACTGGGGCCAACGTCCTGACTTTC. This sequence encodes CSARGGSSTGANVLTF.

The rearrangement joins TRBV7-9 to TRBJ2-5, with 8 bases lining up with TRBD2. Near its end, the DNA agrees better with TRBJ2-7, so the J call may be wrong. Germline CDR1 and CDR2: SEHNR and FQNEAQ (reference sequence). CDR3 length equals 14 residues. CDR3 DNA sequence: TGTGCCAGCAGCTTAGACGGGGGGGCCTTCGAGCAGTACTTC. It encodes CASSLDGGAFEQYF.

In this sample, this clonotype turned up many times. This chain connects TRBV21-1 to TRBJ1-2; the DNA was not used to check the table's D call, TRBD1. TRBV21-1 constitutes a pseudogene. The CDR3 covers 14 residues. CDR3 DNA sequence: TGTGCCAGCAGCAAAGCATCAGGGGGCGCAGGCTACACCTTC. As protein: CASSKASGGAGYTF.

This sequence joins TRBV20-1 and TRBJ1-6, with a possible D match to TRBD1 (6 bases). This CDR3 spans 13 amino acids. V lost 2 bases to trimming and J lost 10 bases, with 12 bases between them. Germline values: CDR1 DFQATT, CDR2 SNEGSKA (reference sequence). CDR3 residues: CSARQGPGSPLHF. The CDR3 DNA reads TGCAGTGCTAGACAGGGGCCAGGATCACCCCTCCACTTT.